This T cell receptor (beta chain) was captured in a study of cytomegalovirus exposure and HLA in healthy donors. PCR used 60 Vbeta primers and 13 Jbeta primers. Produced via immunoSEQ multiplex PCR; TCRdb's table is partial and in-frame only. The table shows just over 85,000 clones, with about 74% occurring only once. This clone was detected only a few times. Its antigen is as yet unknown. The CDR3 sequence is 14 residues long. In germline, CDR1 is ENHRY, CDR2 SYGVKD. Trimming left V 6 bases short and J 0 bases short, with 9 bases between. Study-level points and caveats: An ancestry cluster, one associated with Asian ancestry, reportedly showed fewer N-insertions than the 666-donor mean in a later analysis.

Specimen: PBMCs. The chain joins TRBV10-3 to TRBJ1-3; D ambiguous. This TCR came from a man aged 40-49 years in good health and CMV-seronegative. The CDR3 DNA reads as TGTGCCATCAGAGATCAGATCTCTGGAAACACCATATATTTT. Its translation: CAIRDQISGNTIYF.